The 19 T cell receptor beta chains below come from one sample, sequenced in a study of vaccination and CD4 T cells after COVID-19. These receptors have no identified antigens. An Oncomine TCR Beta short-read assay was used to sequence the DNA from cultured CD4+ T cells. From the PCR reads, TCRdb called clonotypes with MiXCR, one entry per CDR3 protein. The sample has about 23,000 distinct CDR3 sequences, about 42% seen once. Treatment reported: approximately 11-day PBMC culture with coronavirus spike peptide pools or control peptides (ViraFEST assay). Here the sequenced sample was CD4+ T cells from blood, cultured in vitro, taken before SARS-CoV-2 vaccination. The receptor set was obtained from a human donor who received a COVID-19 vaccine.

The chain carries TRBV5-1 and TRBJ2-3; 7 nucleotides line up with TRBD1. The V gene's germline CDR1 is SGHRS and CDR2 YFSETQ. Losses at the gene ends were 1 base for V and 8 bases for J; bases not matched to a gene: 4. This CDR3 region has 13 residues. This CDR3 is CASSLKGQATQYF. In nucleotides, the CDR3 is TGCGCCAGCAGCTTGAAAGGACAGGCTACGCAGTATTTT. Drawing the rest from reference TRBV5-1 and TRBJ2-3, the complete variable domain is KAGVTQTPRYLIKTRGQQVTLSCSPISGHRSVSWYQQTPGQGLQFLFEYFSETQRNKGNFPGRFSGRQFSNSRSEMNVSTLELGDSALYLCASSLKGQATQYFGPGTRLTVL.

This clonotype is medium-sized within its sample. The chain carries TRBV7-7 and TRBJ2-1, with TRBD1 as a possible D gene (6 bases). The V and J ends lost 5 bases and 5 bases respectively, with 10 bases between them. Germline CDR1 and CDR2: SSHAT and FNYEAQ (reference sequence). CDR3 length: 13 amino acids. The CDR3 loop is CASSRGQNNEQFF. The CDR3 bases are TGTGCCAGCAGCCGAGGACAGAACAATGAGCAGTTCTTC.

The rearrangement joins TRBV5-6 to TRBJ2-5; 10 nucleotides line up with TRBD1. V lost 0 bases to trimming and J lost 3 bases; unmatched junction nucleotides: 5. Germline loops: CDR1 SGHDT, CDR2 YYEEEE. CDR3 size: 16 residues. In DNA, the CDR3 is TGTGCCAGCAGCTTGGAAGGGACAGGGGTAAAAGAGACCCAGTACTTC. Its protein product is CASSLEGTGVKETQYF.

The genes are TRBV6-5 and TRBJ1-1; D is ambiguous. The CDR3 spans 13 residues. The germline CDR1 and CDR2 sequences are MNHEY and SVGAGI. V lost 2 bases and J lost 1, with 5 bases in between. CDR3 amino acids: CASSYGRNTEAFF. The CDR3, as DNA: TGTGCCAGCAGTTACGGGAGGAACACTGAAGCTTTCTTT.

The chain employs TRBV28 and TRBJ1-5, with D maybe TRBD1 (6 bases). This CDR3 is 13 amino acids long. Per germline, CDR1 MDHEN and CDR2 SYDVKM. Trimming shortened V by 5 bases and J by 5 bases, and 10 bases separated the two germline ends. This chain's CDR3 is CASSRDIYQPQHF. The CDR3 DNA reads TGTGCCAGCAGTCGGGACATCTATCAGCCCCAGCATTTT.

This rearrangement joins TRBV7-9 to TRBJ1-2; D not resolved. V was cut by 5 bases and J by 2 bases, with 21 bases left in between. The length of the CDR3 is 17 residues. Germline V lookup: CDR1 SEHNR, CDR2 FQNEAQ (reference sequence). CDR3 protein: CASSPLGIGRLNYGYTF. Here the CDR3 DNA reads TGTGCCAGCAGCCCTCTAGGGATCGGCAGGCTCAACTATGGCTACACCTTC.

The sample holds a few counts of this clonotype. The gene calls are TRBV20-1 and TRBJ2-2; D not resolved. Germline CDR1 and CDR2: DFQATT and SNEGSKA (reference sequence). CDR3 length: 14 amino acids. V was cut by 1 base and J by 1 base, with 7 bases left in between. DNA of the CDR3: TGCAGTGCTAGAGCACGGGTGAACACCGGGGAGCTGTTTTTT. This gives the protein CSARARVNTGELFF.

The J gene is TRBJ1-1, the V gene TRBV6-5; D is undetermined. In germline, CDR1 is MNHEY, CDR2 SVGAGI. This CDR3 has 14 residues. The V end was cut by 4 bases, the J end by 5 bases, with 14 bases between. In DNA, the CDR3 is TGTGCCAGCAGTTTAGGGTCCATGTGGACTGAAGCTTTCTTT. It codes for CASSLGSMWTEAFF.

CDR3 sequence reads: CASSYMGQGSSYNSPLHF. The CDR3 nucleotides read TGTGCCAGCAGTTACATGGGACAGGGGAGCTCCTATAATTCACCCCTCCACTTT. The chain combines TRBV6-5 with TRBJ1-6, with 10 nucleotides matching TRBD1. Losses at the gene ends were 2 bases for V and 0 bases for J; bases not matched to a gene: 4. CDR3 length: 18 amino acids. Germline V gene data show CDR1 as MNHEY and CDR2 as SVGAGI.

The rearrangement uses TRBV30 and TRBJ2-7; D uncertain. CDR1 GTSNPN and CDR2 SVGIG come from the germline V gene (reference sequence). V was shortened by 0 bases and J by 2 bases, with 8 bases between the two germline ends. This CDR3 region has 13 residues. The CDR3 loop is CAWSVDRAYEQYF. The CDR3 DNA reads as TGTGCCTGGAGTGTTGACCGAGCCTACGAGCAGTACTTC.

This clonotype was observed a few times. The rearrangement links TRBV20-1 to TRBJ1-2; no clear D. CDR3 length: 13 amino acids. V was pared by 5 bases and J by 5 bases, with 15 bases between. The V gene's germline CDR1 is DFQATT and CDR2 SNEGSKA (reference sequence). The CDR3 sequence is CSASRTRAYGYTF. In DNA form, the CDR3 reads TGCAGTGCTTCCAGGACTCGGGCATATGGCTACACCTTC.

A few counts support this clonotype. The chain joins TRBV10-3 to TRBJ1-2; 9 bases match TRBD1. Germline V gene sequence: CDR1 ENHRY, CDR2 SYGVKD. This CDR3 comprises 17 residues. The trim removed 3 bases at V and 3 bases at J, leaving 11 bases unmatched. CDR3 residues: CAISEGGARTGDYGYTF. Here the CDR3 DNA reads TGTGCCATCAGTGAAGGGGGGGCGAGGACAGGGGACTATGGCTACACCTTC.

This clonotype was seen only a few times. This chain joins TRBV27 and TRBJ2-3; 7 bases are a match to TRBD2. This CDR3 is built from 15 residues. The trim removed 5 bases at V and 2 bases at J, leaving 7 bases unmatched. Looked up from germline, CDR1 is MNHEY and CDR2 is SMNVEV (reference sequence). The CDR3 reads CASSPRAGYTDTQYF. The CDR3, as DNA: TGTGCCAGCAGTCCCCGAGCGGGGTACACAGATACGCAGTATTTT.

The CDR3 DNA follows: TGTGCCAGCAGTTTAGAGCTGAGCGGGGGGGGCTACGAGCAGTACTTC. It encodes CASSLELSGGGYEQYF. The gene calls are TRBV12-3 or TRBV12-4 and TRBJ2-7, with 10 bases matching TRBD2. This CDR3 comprises 16 residues. Trimming cost V 1 base and J 3 bases; bases outside gene matches: 6.

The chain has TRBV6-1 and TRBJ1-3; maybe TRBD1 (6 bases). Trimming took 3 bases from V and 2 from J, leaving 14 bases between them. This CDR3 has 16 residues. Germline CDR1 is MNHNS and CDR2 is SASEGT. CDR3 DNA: TGTGCCAGCAGTGAGCTAACGGGGGCAACTGGAAACACCATATATTTT. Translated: CASSELTGATGNTIYF.

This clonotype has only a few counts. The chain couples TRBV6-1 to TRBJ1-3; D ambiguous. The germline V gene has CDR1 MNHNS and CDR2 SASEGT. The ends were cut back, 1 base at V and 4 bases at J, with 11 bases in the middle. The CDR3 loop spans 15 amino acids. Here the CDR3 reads CASSEGQVRGNTIYF. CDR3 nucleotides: TGTGCCAGCAGTGAAGGGCAGGTGCGGGGAAACACCATATATTTT.

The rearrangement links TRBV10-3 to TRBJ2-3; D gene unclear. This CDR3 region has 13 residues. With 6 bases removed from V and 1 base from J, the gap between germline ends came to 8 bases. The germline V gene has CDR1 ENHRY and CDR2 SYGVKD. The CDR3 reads CAIRGQGTDTQYF. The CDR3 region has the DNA TGTGCCATCAGAGGGCAGGGCACAGATACGCAGTATTTT.

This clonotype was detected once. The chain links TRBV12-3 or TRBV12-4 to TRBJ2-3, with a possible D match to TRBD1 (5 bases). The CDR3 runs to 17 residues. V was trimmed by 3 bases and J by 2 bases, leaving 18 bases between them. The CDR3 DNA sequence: TGTGCCAGCAGTTTCTCCTTACAGGCGGTCTACACAGATACGCAGTATTTT. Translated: CASSFSLQAVYTDTQYF.

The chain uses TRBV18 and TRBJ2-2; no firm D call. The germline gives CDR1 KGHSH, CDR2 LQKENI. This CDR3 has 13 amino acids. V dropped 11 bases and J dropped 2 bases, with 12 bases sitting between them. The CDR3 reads CAGRRVNTGELFF. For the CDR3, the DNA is TGTGCCGGCCGACGGGTAAACACCGGGGAGCTGTTTTTT.